Listed here is a single T cell receptor (beta chain). The antigen remains undetermined. The data were obtained in a study of Graves' ophthalmopathy and Graves' hyperthyroidism. Looking at the study overall: Hyperthyroidism was considered stable when no ophthalmopathy appeared within 18 months of follow-up.

Study outcomes and limitations: Blood also held most thyroid clonotypes expanded above 0.001 frequency.

Researchers took RNA transcripts and amplified TCR beta CDR3 regions from them. Investigators did first-round RT-PCR with HTBI primers, then second-round multiplex PCR. MiXCR, run by TCRdb on the multiplex PCR reads, gives a single entry per CDR3 protein. The sample has more than 1,000,000 distinct CDR3 sequences; 36% are singletons. CDR1 is WSHSY, CDR2 SAAADI, per germline. The CDR3 runs 16 residues. V was cut by 6 bases and J by 1 base, with 19 bases left in between. This TCR came from an adult man with Graves' hyperthyroidism. V gene TRBV10-2 combines with J gene TRBJ2-7, with a tentative D call TRBD2 (6 bases). The specimen was peripheral blood or thyroid tissue (not recorded which). CDR3 DNA: TGCGCCAGCAGGTTCGGGGAGGTGGGGGTATCCTACGAGCAGTACTTC. It is translated as CASRFGEVGVSYEQYF.